This record covers a single T cell receptor beta chain. A second roughly 7 to 11 cycle PCR used barcoded and J-beta primers. TCRdb used MiXCR to reprocess the 5' RACE reads, holding one entry per CDR3 protein. The sample carries hundreds of thousands of distinct CDR3 sequences, about 51% recorded once. The record originates from a study of blood T cells in healthy people across ages. This CDR3 contains 16 residues. Germline values: CDR1 MNHEY, CDR2 SMNVEV (reference sequence). V was clipped by 4 bases and J by 2 bases; unmatched bases: 7. Collection of roughly 10 milliliters of peripheral blood was performed for each donor. Per sample, no less than 5 micrograms of total RNA were extracted.

Sequencing used blood. This chain uses TRBV27 with TRBJ2-3; 9 bases are a match to TRBD1. The TCR comes from a woman older than 75 in good health. Written as DNA, the CDR3 is TGTGCCAGCAGTTCCAAGGGGGACAGGGACACAGATACGCAGTATTTT. Translated: CASSSKGDRDTDTQYF.